This is a list of T cell receptor beta chains from one sample in a study of cytomegalovirus exposure and HLA in healthy donors. Assay used: immunoSEQ multiplex PCR; TCRdb lists only in-frame clones, some missing. The table records roughly 190,000 clones, about 82% of them present only once. The specimen was PBMCs. The receptors come from a woman aged 18-30 years in good health and CMV-seronegative. CDR3s include the opening cysteine and the closing phenylalanine or tryptophan. The size field is filled for only some rows; it gives once, few, many or a size class.

abundance: -; v_gene: TRBV5-1; j_gene: TRBJ2-7; CDR3aa: CASSFLGAEQYF
abundance: -; v_gene: TRBV15; j_gene: TRBJ1-4; CDR3aa: CATSRAGTGGEKLFF
abundance: -; v_gene: TRBV10-2; j_gene: TRBJ2-7; CDR3aa: CASSDIGGFEREEYF
abundance: -; v_gene: TRBV5-1; j_gene: TRBJ2-1; CDR3aa: CASSLSGRDRNEQFF
abundance: -; v_gene: TRBV4-1; j_gene: TRBJ1-1; CDR3aa: CASSTSRTVNTEAFF
abundance: few; v_gene: TRBV5-1; j_gene: TRBJ2-2; CDR3aa: CASRTSGDGELFF
abundance: -; v_gene: TRBV14; j_gene: TRBJ2-2; CDR3aa: CASSQRGLAEPAGELFF
abundance: -; v_gene: TRBV18; j_gene: TRBJ1-1; CDR3aa: CASSPPGQQAFF
abundance: -; v_gene: TRBV6-6; j_gene: TRBJ1-1; CDR3aa: CASSYSDRFGGGDVPF
abundance: -; v_gene: TRBV7-8; j_gene: TRBJ2-7; CDR3aa: CASSSTGTYEQYF
abundance: -; v_gene: TRBV14; j_gene: TRBJ2-1; CDR3aa: CAILNGGREEQRGDEQFF
abundance: -; v_gene: TRBV19; j_gene: TRBJ1-5; CDR3aa: CASSKDRGQPQHF
abundance: once; v_gene: TRBV6-6; j_gene: TRBJ2-1; CDR3aa: CASSYYPGQGNNEQFF
abundance: -; v_gene: TRBV11-2; j_gene: TRBJ2-7; CDR3aa: CASSWDRGSSYEQYF
abundance: -; v_gene: TRBV2; j_gene: TRBJ2-7; CDR3aa: CASSSGGYEQYF
abundance: -; v_gene: TRBV30; j_gene: TRBJ2-3; CDR3aa: CAWSLGTSGVDTQYF